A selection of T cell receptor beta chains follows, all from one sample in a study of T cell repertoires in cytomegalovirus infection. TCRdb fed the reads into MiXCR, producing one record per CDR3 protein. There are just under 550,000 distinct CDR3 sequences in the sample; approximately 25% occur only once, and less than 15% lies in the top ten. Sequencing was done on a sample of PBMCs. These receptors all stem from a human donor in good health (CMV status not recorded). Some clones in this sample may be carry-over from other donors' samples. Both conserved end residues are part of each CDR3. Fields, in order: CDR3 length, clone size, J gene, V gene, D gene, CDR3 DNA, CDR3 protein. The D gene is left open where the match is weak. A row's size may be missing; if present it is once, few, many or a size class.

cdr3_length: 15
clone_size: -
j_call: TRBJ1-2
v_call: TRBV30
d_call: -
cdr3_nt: TGTGCCTGGATGGCCCCCCCCGGGACTGCCGCCGGGTACACCTTC
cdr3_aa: CAWMAPPGTAAGYTF

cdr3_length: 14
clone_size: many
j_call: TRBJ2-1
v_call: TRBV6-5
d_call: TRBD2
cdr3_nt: TGTGCCAGCAGTCTAGCGGGAGGGCGGAATGAGCAGTTCTTC
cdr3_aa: CASSLAGGRNEQFF

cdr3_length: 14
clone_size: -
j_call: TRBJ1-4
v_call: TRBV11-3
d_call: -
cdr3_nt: TGTGCCAGCAGCCCCCCTTTGGGGAATGAAAAACTGTTTTTT
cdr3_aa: CASSPPLGNEKLFF

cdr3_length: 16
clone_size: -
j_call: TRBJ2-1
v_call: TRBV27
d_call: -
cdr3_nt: TGTGCCAGCACAAGTCGGGACGGAAGCTCCTACAATGAGCAGTTCTTC
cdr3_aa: CASTSRDGSSYNEQFF

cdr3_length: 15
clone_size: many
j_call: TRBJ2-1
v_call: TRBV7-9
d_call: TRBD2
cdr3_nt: TGTGCCAGCAGCTTAGTCATCGGGAGGGGCAATGAGCAGTTCTTC
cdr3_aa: CASSLVIGRGNEQFF

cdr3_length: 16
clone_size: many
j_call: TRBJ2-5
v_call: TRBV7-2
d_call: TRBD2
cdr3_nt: TGTGCCAGCAGCTTGGGGACTAGCGGGAGGGAAGAGACCCAGTACTTC
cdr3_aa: CASSLGTSGREETQYF

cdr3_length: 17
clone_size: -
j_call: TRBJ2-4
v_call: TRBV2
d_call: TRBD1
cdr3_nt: TGTGCCAGCAGGGAATCGTTCGGGACAAGGGACAGAAACATTCAGTACTTC
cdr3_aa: CASRESFGTRDRNIQYF

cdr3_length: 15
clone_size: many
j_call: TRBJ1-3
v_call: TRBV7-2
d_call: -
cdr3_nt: TGTGCCAGCAGCTTAGTCGCAGGGGATGGAAACACCATATATTTT
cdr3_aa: CASSLVAGDGNTIYF

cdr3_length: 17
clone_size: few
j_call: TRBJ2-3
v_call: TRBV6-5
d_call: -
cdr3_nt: TGTGCCAGCAGTTACTCCAGAGGACAGCCCCCCACAGATACGCAGTATTTT
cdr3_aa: CASSYSRGQPPTDTQYF

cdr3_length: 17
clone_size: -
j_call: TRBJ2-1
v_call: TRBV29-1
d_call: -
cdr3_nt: TGCAGCGTTGAAGTCGTTTCCCGAAAAATGCTCTACAATGAGCAGTTCTTC
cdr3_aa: CSVEVVSRKMLYNEQFF

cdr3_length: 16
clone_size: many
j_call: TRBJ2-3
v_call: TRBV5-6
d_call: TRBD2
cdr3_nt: TGTGCCAGCAGCTCCGGGACTATCGGTAGCACAGATACGCAGTATTTT
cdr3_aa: CASSSGTIGSTDTQYF

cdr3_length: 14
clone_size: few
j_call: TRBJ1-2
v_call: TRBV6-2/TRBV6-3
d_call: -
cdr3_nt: TGTGCCAGCAGCCCGAGACGGAATGGGGATGGCTACACCTTC
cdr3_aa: CASSPRRNGDGYTF

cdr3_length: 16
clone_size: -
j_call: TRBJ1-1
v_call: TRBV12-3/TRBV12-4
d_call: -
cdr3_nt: TGTGCCAGCAGTTTAGCGACGGGGAATTCGCGCGCTGAAGCTTTCTTT
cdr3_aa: CASSLATGNSRAEAFF

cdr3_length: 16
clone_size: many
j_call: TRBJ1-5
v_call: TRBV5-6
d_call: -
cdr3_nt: TGTGCCAGCAGCTTGGGTGCCGTCACCTACAATCAGCCCCAGCATTTT
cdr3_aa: CASSLGAVTYNQPQHF

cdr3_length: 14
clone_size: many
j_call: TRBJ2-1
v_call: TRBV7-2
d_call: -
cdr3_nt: TGTGCCAGCAGTTTTGACCCGGGAGCTGGTGAGCAGTTCTTC
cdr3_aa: CASSFDPGAGEQFF

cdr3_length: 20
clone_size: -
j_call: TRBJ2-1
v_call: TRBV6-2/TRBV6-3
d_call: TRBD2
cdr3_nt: TGTGCCAGTAGTTATGACCATACTAGCGGGAGGGCAAGCTCCTACAATGAGCAGTTCTTC
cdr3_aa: CASSYDHTSGRASSYNEQFF

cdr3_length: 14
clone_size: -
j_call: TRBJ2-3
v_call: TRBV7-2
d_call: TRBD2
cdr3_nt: TGTGCCAGCAGCAACCGGGACTATACAGATACGCAGTATTTT
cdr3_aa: CASSNRDYTDTQYF

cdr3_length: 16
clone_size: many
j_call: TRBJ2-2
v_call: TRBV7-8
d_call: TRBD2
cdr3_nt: TGTGCCAGCAGCCAAAAGCGGGAGAGGAACACCGGGGAGCTGTTTTTT
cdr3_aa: CASSQKRERNTGELFF

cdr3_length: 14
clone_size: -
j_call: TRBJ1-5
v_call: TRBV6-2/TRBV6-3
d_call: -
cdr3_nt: TGTGCCAGCAGTTACGACGGAAACAATCAGCCCCAGCATTTT
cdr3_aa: CASSYDGNNQPQHF

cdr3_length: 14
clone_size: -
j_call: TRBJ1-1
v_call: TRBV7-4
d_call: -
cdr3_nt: TGTGCCAGCGGCTTAGCGGGGGGGTACACTGAAGCTTTCTTT
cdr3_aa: CASGLAGGYTEAFF

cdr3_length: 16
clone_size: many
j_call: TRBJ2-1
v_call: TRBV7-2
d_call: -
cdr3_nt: TGTGCCAGCAGCTTAGCGCCCAGGACTTCTGACAATGAGCAGTTCTTC
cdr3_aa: CASSLAPRTSDNEQFF

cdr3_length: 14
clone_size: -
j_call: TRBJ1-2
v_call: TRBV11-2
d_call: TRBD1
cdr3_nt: TGTGCCAGCAGCTCGGGACAGACCTCCTATGGCTACACCTTC
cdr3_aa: CASSSGQTSYGYTF

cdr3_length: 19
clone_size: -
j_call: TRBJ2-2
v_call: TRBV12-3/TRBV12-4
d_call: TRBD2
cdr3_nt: TGTGCCAGCAGTCTTAGGACTAGCGGGTTCCTAATTAACACCGGGGAGCTGTTTTTT
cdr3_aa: CASSLRTSGFLINTGELFF

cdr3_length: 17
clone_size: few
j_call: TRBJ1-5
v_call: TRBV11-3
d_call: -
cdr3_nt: TGTGCCAGCAGCTTATCCCCCCCCCGCGGTGGCAATCAGCCCCAGCATTTT
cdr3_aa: CASSLSPPRGGNQPQHF

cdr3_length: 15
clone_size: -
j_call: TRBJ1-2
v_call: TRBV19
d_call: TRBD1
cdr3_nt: TGTGCCAGTAACCCGGGACAGGGGGCACCCTATGGCTACACCTTC
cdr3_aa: CASNPGQGAPYGYTF

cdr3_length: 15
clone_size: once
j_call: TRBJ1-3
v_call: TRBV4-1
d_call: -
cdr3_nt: TGCGCCAGCAGCCAAGATGAAAGCTCTGGAAACACCATATATTTT
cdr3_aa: CASSQDESSGNTIYF

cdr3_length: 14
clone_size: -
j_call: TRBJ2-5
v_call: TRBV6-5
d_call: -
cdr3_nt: TGTGCCAGCAGAGAAGGAGGTCCCATTAGGGCCCAGTACTTC
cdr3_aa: CASREGGPIRAQYF

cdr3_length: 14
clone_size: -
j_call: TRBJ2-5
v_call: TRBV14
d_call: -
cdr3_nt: TGTGCCAGCAGCCGGGAATATTCCCAAGAGACCCAGTACTTC
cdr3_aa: CASSREYSQETQYF

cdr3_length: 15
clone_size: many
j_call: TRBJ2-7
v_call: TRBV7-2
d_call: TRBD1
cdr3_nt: TGTGCCAGTAAGGTGCAGGGACAGGGTGTAGACGAGCAGTACTTC
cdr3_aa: CASKVQGQGVDEQYF

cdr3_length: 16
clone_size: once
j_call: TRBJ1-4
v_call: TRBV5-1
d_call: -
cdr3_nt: TGCGCCAGCAGCATCATGGGGGCCGCAACTAATGAAAAACTGTTTTTT
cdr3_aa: CASSIMGAATNEKLFF

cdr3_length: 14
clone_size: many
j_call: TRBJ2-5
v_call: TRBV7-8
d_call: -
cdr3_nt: TGTGCCAGCAGCTCCGGGGGGCAGGGCCAGACCCAGTACTTC
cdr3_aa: CASSSGGQGQTQYF

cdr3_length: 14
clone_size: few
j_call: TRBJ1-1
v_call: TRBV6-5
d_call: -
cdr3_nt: TGTGCCAGCAGTTCCGCAGGCGGAGGGACTGAAGCTTTCTTT
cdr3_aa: CASSSAGGGTEAFF

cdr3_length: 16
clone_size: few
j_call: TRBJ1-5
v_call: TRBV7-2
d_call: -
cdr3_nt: TGTGCCAGCAGCTTACCGGGACGGCCTAGCAATCAGCCCCAGCATTTT
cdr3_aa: CASSLPGRPSNQPQHF

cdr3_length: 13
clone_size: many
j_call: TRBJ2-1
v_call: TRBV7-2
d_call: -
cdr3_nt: TGTGCCAGCAGCTTACTGGGATACAATGAGCAGTTCTTC
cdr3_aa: CASSLLGYNEQFF

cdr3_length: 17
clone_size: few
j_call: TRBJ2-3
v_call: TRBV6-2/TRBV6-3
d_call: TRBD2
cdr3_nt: TGTGCCAGCAGGAATAACCGAGCGGGAATGGGGACAGATACGCAGTATTTT
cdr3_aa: CASRNNRAGMGTDTQYF

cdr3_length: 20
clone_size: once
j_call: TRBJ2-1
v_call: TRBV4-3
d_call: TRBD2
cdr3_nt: TGCGCCAGCAGCCAAGAAGAACGGGTGGGAGCGGGAGGAAGCTACAATGAGCAGTTCTTC
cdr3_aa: CASSQEERVGAGGSYNEQFF

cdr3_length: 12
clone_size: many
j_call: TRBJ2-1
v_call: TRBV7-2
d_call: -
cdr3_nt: TGTGCCAGCAGCCAGACCAGGAGAGAGCAGTTCTTC
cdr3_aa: CASSQTRREQFF

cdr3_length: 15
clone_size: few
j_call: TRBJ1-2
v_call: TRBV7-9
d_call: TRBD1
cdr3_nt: TGTGCCAGCAGCTTTGGGGACAGCACTAACTATGGCTACACCTTC
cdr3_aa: CASSFGDSTNYGYTF

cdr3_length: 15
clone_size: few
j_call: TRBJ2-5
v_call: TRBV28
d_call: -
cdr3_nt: TGTGCCAGCAGTTTATTAGGCTCCTTTCCAGAGACCCAGTACTTC
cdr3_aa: CASSLLGSFPETQYF

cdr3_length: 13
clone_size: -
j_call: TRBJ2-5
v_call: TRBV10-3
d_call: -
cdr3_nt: TGTGCCATCAGTGGGGGTTCGCAAGAGACCCAGTACTTC
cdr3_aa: CAISGGSQETQYF

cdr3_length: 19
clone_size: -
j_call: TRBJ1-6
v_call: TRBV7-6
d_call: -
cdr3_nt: TGTGCCAGCAGCTTAGATTTTTCGGGTTTCGGGTCTAATAATTCACCCCTCCACTTT
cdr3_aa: CASSLDFSGFGSNNSPLHF

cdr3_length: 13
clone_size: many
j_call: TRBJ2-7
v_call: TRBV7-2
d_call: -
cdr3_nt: TGTGCCAGCAGCTTACCCCCTGGGTACGAGCAGTACTTC
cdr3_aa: CASSLPPGYEQYF